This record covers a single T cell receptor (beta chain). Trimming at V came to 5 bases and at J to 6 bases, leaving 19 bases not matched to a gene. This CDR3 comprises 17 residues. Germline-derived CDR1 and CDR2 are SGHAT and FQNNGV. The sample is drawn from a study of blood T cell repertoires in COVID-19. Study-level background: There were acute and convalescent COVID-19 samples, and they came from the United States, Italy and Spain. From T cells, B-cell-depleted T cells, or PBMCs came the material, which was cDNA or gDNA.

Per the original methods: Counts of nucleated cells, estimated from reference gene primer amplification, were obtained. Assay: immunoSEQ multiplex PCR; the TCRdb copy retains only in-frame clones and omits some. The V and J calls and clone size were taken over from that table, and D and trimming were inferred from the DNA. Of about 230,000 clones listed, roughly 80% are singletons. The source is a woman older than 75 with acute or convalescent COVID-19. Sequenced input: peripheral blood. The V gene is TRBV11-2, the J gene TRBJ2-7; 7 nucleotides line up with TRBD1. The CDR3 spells CASSPGGSSGALGEQYF. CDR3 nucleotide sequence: TGTGCCAGCAGCCCAGGGGGTTCTTCAGGGGCGTTGGGCGAGCAGTACTTC.